This TCR beta chain was captured in a study of shared T cell receptors in the human thymus. TCRdb's copy holds only in-frame clones and misses some; the assay was immunoSEQ multiplex PCR. Among 500,000 to 550,000 clones listed, 78% were seen once. These data also featured in a second study, about human thymus T cells. That paper states: The source of the thymus tissue was resections taken during corrective heart surgery.

The sequenced sample consisted of thymocytes. This TCR was sampled from a boy in the first two years of life with a congenital heart defect.

The CDR3 protein is CASSLFYGLQYGYTF. The CDR3 DNA sequence: TGTGCCAGCAGCTTATTTTACGGACTTCAGTATGGCTACACCTTC. V gene TRBV7-6 combines with J gene TRBJ1-2, with no clear D. Trimming took off 2 bases at V and 5 bases at J, with 15 bases between the two ends. The CDR3 length is 15 residues. CDR1 is SGHVS and CDR2 is FNYEAQ in the germline V gene. Filled out from reference TRBV7-6 and TRBJ1-2, the complete variable domain reads GAGVSQSPRYKVTKRGQDVALRCDPISGHVSLYWYRQALGQGPEFLTYFNYEAQQDKSGLPNDRFSAERPEGSISTLTIQRTEQRDSAMYRCASSLFYGLQYGYTFGSGTRLTVV.